This paragraph reports one TCR beta chain. Its antigen is as yet unknown. These data are taken from a study of shared clonotypes between healthy human individuals. Regarding the study as a whole: Richness estimates generally favored naive over memory subsets. An effect of sequencing depth on clonotype sharing among donors was expected.

Repertoires were generated with immunoSEQ multiplex PCR, while TCRdb's copy carries only in-frame clones and drops some. The repertoire includes 1,400,000 or so clones, approximately 98.5% of them detected once, and around 0.38% sits in the top ten. J gave up 11 bases and V 3 bases, and 15 bases lay outside the gene matches. The CDR3 has 15 amino acids. Germline V gene data show CDR1 as KGHSH and CDR2 as LQKENI. The receptor was isolated from a young man in good health. This chain uses TRBV18 with TRBJ2-7; 8 bases match TRBD1. What was sequenced was naive CD4+ T cells sorted from blood. The subset was: CD45RA+ positively selected. CDR3 sequence reads: CASSPETGAISFEYF. The CDR3 nucleotides are TGTGCCAGCTCACCTGAGACAGGGGCGATTTCATTCGAGTACTTC.